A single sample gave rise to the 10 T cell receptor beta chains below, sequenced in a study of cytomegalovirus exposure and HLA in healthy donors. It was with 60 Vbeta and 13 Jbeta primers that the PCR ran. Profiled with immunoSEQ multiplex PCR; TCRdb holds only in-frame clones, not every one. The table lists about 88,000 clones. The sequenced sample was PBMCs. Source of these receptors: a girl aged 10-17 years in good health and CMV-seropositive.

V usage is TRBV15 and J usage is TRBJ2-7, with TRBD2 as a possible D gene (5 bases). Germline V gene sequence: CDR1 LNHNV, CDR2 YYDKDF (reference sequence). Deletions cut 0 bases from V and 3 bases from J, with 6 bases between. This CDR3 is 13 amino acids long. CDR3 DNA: TGTGCCACCAGCAGAGATGAGGGCTACGAGCAGTACTTC. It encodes CATSRDEGYEQYF.

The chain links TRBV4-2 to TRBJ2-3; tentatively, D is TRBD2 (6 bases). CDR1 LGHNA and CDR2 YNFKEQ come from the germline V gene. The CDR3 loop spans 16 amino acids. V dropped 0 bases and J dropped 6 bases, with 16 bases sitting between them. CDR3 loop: CASSQDSDYPGDTQYF. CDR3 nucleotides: TGTGCCAGCAGCCAAGATTCGGACTACCCGGGGGATACGCAGTATTTT.

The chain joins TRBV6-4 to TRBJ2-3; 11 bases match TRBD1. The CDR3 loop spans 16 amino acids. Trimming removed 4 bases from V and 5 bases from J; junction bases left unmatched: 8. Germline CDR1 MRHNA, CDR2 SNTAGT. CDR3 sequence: CASSAYPGQGEDTQYF. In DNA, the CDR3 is TGTGCCAGCAGTGCCTATCCGGGACAGGGGGAAGATACGCAGTATTTT.

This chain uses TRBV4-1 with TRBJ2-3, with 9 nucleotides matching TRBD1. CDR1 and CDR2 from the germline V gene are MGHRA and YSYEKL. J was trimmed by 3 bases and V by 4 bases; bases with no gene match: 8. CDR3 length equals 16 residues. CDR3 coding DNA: TGCGCCAGCAGCCCAAGGACGGGACAGGGAACAGATACGCAGTATTTT. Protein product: CASSPRTGQGTDTQYF.

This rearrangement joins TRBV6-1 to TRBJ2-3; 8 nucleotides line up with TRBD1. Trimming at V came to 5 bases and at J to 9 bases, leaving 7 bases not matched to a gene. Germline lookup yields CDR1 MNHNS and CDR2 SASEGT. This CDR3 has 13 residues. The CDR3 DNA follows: TGTGCCAGCAGTTCCCGGGACAGGAGGACGCAGTATTTT. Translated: CASSSRDRRTQYF.

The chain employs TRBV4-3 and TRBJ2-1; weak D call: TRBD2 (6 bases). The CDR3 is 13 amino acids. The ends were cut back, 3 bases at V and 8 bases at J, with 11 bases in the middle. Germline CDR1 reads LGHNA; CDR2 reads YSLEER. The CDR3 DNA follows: TGCGCCAGCAGCCAGGAACCGGGGGATGAGCAGTTCTTC. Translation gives CASSQEPGDEQFF.

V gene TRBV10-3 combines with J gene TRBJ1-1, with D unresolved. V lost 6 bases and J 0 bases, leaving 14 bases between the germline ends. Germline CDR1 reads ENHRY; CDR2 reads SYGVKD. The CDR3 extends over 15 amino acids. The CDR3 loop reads CAIRASQNMNTEAFF. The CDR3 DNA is TGTGCCATCAGGGCATCACAGAACATGAACACTGAAGCTTTCTTT.

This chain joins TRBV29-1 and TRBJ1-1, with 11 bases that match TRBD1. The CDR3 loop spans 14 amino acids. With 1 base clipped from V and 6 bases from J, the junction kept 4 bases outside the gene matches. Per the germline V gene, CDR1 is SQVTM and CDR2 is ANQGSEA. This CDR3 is CSVEGTGGLAEAFF. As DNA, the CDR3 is TGCAGCGTTGAAGGGACAGGGGGCTTGGCTGAAGCTTTCTTT.

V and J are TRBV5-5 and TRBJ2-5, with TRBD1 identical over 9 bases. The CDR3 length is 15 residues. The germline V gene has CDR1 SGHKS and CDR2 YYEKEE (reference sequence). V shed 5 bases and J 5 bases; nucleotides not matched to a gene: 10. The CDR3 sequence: CASRPNTGGRETQYF. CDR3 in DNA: TGTGCCAGCAGACCTAACACAGGGGGCCGGGAGACCCAGTACTTC. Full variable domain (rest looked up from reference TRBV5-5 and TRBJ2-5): DAGVTQSPTHLIKTRGQQVTLRCSPISGHKSVSWYQQVLGQGPQFIFQYYEKEERGRGNFPDRFSARQFPNYSSELNVNALLLGDSALYLCASRPNTGGRETQYFGPGTRLLVL.

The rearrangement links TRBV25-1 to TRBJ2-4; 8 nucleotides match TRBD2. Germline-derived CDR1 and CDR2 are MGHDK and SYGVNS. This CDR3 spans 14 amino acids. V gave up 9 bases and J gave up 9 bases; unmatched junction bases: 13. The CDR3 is CASGPGGGVGIQYF. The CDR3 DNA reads TGTGCCAGTGGACCCGGGGGGGGAGTCGGCATTCAGTACTTC.